This is a list of T cell receptor beta chains from one sample in a study of monozygotic twins with inflammatory bowel disease. TCRdb re-analyzed the 5' RACE reads; it lists each CDR3 protein once, without DNA. This table lists a few hundred thousand distinct CDR3 sequences. Input material: blood. The receptors shown here come from a human donor with ulcerative colitis or Crohn's disease, or a healthy co-twin of an affected twin (not recorded which). Each CDR3 is given with its conserved first and last residue. Fields, in order: CDR3 length, J gene, V gene, CDR3 protein.

>12|TRBJ1-4|TRBV29-1
CSVADINEKLFF
>13|TRBJ1-1|TRBV12-3/TRBV12-4
CASSLTDGAEAFF
>14|TRBJ2-5|TRBV20-1
CSARKGPLQETQYF
>17|TRBJ2-6|TRBV18
CASSPPRQSSGANVLTF
>14|TRBJ2-1|TRBV20-1
CSASGDYPYNEQFF
>15|TRBJ2-2|TRBV20-1
CSAGRDFLNTGELFF
>13|TRBJ2-5|TRBV6-5
CASSYHSEETQYF
>12|TRBJ1-6|TRBV20-1
CSARAGISPLHF
>12|TRBJ1-6|TRBV20-1
CSARAENSPLHF
>15|TRBJ2-7|TRBV4-3
CASSQEEGGSYEQYF
>14|TRBJ2-7|TRBV7-3
CASSLMGQGGEQYF
>13|TRBJ2-7|TRBV14
CASSPGLVREQYF
>13|TRBJ1-5|TRBV6-2/TRBV6-3
CASSDTGVQPQHF
>13|TRBJ2-5|TRBV12-3/TRBV12-4
CASRTTGIETQYF
>14|TRBJ2-2|TRBV7-3
CASSSSTGIGELFF
>15|TRBJ2-3|TRBV7-9
CASSSSAGGTDTQYF